Listed here are 3 T cell receptor beta chains from one sample, sequenced in a study of metastatic and nonmetastatic thyroid tumors (dated by TCRdb to about 2020). Before undergoing thyroid surgery, none of the patients had been given any kind of treatment. The library was prepared using PCR. Reads for this sample came from an Illumina HiSeq 4000. Using fastp at Q25 and MiXCR, TCRdb reprocessed the public reads and kept productive beta chains. The sample includes about 6,100 clones, with 25% to 30% observed a single time. Clones ranked in the top ten supply roughly 48% of the sample. The sample comprised adjacent normal tissue. These receptors came from a female donor with papillary thyroid cancer or a benign thyroid nodule (not recorded which). Some clones in this sample may be carry-over from other donors' samples.

This clone was counted only a few times. The chain recombines TRBV15 with TRBJ2-7; 8 bases are a match to TRBD2. Per the germline V gene, CDR1 is LNHNV and CDR2 is YYDKDF (reference sequence). After removal of 5 bases from V and 0 bases from J, the junction contained 6 bases not matched to a gene. The CDR3 has 15 residues. CDR3 residues: CATSRRGGASYEQYF. The CDR3, as DNA: TGTGCCACCAGCCGTCGGGGGGGGGCCTCCTACGAGCAGTACTTC.

By sample fraction, this clone is medium-sized. The V call is TRBV7-2, the J call TRBJ1-3, with D maybe TRBD1 (5 bases). Trimming cost V 2 bases and J 1 base, with 12 bases left between them. Germline V CDR1 and CDR2: SGHTA, FQGNSA. The CDR3 contains 16 residues. CDR3 loop: CASSLTQGLSGNTIYF. The CDR3 DNA sequence: TGTGCCAGCAGCTTAACGCAGGGATTATCTGGAAACACCATATATTTT.

This clone showed up just a few times. The rearrangement links TRBV11-2 to TRBJ1-4, with unresolved D. Germline V gene data show CDR1 as SGHAT and CDR2 as FQNNGV. The CDR3 extends over 11 amino acids. The germline V and J ends were trimmed by 0 bases and 8 bases, with 1 base remaining between them. In DNA form, the CDR3 reads TGTGCCAGCAGCTTAGAGGAAAAACTGTTTTTT. Protein product: CASSLEEKLFF.